Presented here are 23 T cell receptor beta chains from one specimen sequenced in a study of cytomegalovirus exposure and HLA in healthy donors. PCR involved 60 Vbeta and 13 Jbeta primers. Data came from immunoSEQ multiplex PCR; TCRdb stores just in-frame clones and leaves some out. The sample has approximately 110,000 clones; approximately 80% are singletons. Sequenced material: PBMCs. The receptors here all came from a male donor in good health and CMV-seronegative.

CDR3 sequence reads: CASSLGTGIDTGELFF. The CDR3 DNA sequence: TGCGCCAGCAGCCTCGGGACAGGGATAGACACCGGGGAGCTGTTTTTT. The rearrangement uses TRBV4-1 and TRBJ2-2; TRBD1 matches at 9 bases. The CDR3 has 16 amino acids. With 4 bases clipped from V and 3 bases from J, the junction kept 6 bases outside the gene matches. From germline, CDR1 is MGHRA and CDR2 YSYEKL.

Comment on this clone: Mismatch with germline at one junction end may stem from a read error. Other DNA sequences within the sample encode an identical CDR3. The V call is TRBV5-1, the J call TRBJ2-7; D may be TRBD1 (6 bases). Germline CDR1 is SGHRS and CDR2 is YFSETQ. This CDR3 comprises 14 residues. The CDR3 loop is CASSQGPGSYEQYF. CDR3 sequence (DNA): TGCGCCAGCAGCCAGGGGCCGGGATCCTACGAGCAGTACTTT.

The chain has TRBV7-9 and TRBJ2-2, with D maybe TRBD2 (5 bases). CDR1 is SEHNR and CDR2 is FQNEAQ in the germline V gene (reference sequence). The CDR3 spans 15 residues. V lost 0 bases, J lost 2 bases, and 7 bases lay in between. The CDR3 loop is CASSLAGINTGELFF. CDR3 DNA sequence: TGTGCCAGCAGCTTAGCCGGGATCAACACCGGGGAGCTGTTTTTT.

The V and J genes are TRBV5-1 and TRBJ1-2; 8 bases are a match to TRBD1. The CDR3 contains 15 residues. The germline gives CDR1 SGHRS, CDR2 YFSETQ. V lost 2 bases to trimming and J lost 2 bases; unmatched junction nucleotides: 5. The CDR3 region is CASSFYRGMNYGYTF. The CDR3 nucleotides read TGCGCCAGCAGCTTCTACAGGGGGATGAACTATGGCTACACCTTC.

This clone came up once. The chain recombines TRBV5-4 with TRBJ2-7, with TRBD1 matching 7 bases. The CDR3 totals 16 residues. After removal of 5 bases from V and 3 bases from J, the junction contained 14 bases not matched to a gene. Germline V gives CDR1 SGHNT, CDR2 YYREEE (reference sequence). CDR3 amino acids: CASSFPPGQPHYEQYF. The CDR3 bases are TGTGCCAGCAGTTTTCCGCCGGGACAGCCGCACTACGAGCAGTACTTC.

This clone was observed once. The V gene is TRBV7-2, the J gene TRBJ2-7, with TRBD1 identical over 7 bases. Trimming at V came to 3 bases and at J to 1 base, leaving 6 bases not matched to a gene. The length of the CDR3 is 15 residues. The germline CDR1 and CDR2 sequences are SGHTA and FQGNSA. CDR3: CASSFGQVISYEQYF. The CDR3 coding sequence is TGTGCCAGCAGCTTTGGACAGGTCATTTCCTACGAGCAGTACTTC.

This clone was observed once. The same CDR3 also results from other DNA sequences found in this sample. The chain has TRBV5-4 and TRBJ1-3; possible D gene TRBD1, 5 bases. The germline CDR1 and CDR2 sequences are SGHNT and YYREEE (reference sequence). V shed 3 bases and J shed 1 base, with 11 bases lying between them. CDR3 length: 15 amino acids. The DNA for the CDR3 is TGTGCCAGCAGCTACAAGGGGCAGTCTGGAAACACCATATATTTT. Amino acids: CASSYKGQSGNTIYF.

The V gene is TRBV6-5, the J gene TRBJ2-2; perhaps TRBD2 as D (5 bases). CDR1 MNHEY and CDR2 SVGAGI come from the germline V gene. The CDR3 sequence is 13 residues long. The CDR3 DNA is TGTGCTACACTAGGGTCGAACACCGGGGAGCTGTTTTTT. Its translation: CATLGSNTGELFF.

The chain links TRBV30 to TRBJ2-7; 9 positions agree with TRBD1. The CDR3 runs 14 residues. CDR1 is GTSNPN, CDR2 SVGIG, per germline (reference sequence). J lost 5 bases, V lost 0 bases, and 5 bases had no gene match. CDR3: CAWSVQGTGNEQYF. The CDR3 bases are TGTGCCTGGAGTGTACAGGGGACAGGGAACGAGCAGTACTTC.

V is TRBV7-9 and J is TRBJ2-3; TRBD2 matches at 9 bases. The CDR3 is 17 residues long. Germline V gene sequence: CDR1 SEHNR, CDR2 FQNEAQ (reference sequence). V trimming: 5 bases; J trimming: 5 bases; junction bases outside the gene matches: 14. The CDR3 loop is CASSPRRGSGRQDTQYF. DNA of the CDR3: TGTGCCAGCAGCCCCCGTCGGGGTAGCGGGAGACAAGATACGCAGTATTTT.

The chain is built from TRBV27 and TRBJ2-7, with TRBD1 matching over 7 bases. The CDR3 extends over 14 amino acids. Germline V gene data show CDR1 as MNHEY and CDR2 as SMNVEV (reference sequence). Trimming took 7 bases from V and 4 from J; bases not matched to a gene: 10. This chain's CDR3 is CASTRRDRLYEQYF. Here the CDR3 DNA reads TGTGCCAGCACCCGCCGGGACAGACTATACGAGCAGTACTTC.

This chain joins TRBV7-8 and TRBJ1-4; TRBD1 matches at 9 bases. This CDR3 is 14 amino acids long. CDR1 SGHVS and CDR2 FQNEAQ come from the germline V gene. V shed 4 bases, J shed 7 bases, and the junction held 4 bases outside the gene matches. Here the CDR3 reads CASSSRDRVEKLFF. DNA of the CDR3: TGTGCCAGCAGCTCCCGGGACAGGGTTGAAAAACTGTTTTTT. The full variable domain, its missing parts supplied by reference TRBV7-8 and TRBJ1-4, is GAGVSQSPRYKVAKRGQDVALRCDPISGHVSLFWYQQALGQGPEFLTYFQNEAQLDKSGLPSDRFFAERPEGSVSTLKIQRTQQEDSAVYLCASSSRDRVEKLFFGSGTQLSVL.

The chain recombines TRBV7-2 with TRBJ2-7; 8 bases align to TRBD2. J gave up 2 bases and V 1 base, and 10 bases lay outside the gene matches. The CDR3 runs to 17 residues. Germline assignment: CDR1 SGHTA and CDR2 FQGNSA. The CDR3 coding sequence is TGTGCCAGCAGCTTAGTAGCAGGACTAGCATCGGCCTACGAGCAGTACTTC. Amino acid sequence: CASSLVAGLASAYEQYF.

This chain links TRBV19 with TRBJ2-7; 7 bases agree with TRBD2. CDR1 is LNHDA and CDR2 is SQIVND in the germline V gene (reference sequence). This CDR3 has 13 amino acids. V was pared by 2 bases and J by 3 bases, with 1 base of the junction left unmatched. The chain's CDR3 is CASSITSDYEQYF. The CDR3 DNA is TGTGCCAGTAGTATAACTAGCGACTACGAGCAGTACTTC.

The V call is TRBV7-8, the J call TRBJ2-7; 8 nucleotides line up with TRBD1. The CDR3 contains 15 residues. The junction had 9 bases not matched to a gene; V was cut back by 4 bases and J by 4 bases. The germline V gene has CDR1 SGHVS and CDR2 FQNEAQ. CDR3 sequence (DNA): TGTGCCAGCAGCTCGAAGACAGGGGATTCGTACGAGCAGTACTTC. It yields the protein CASSSKTGDSYEQYF.

The chain is built from TRBV5-1 and TRBJ2-7, with no clear D. CDR3 length equals 13 residues. V lost 0 bases and J lost 2, with 6 bases in between. Germline V gene sequence: CDR1 SGHRS, CDR2 YFSETQ. As DNA, the CDR3 is TGCGCCAGCAGCTTGGAAAGAGCCTACGAGCAGTACTTC. Its protein is CASSLERAYEQYF.

CDR3 coding DNA: TGTGCCAGCAGTGACGGGGCGGGAGGGGATCACAATGAGCAGTTCTTC. Its protein product is CASSDGAGGDHNEQFF. The rearrangement joins TRBV6-4 to TRBJ2-1, with 9 bases aligning to TRBD2. V shed 2 bases, J shed 5 bases, and the junction held 7 bases outside the gene matches. Germline V gives CDR1 MRHNA, CDR2 SNTAGT. The CDR3 consists of 16 residues.

The CDR3 loop is CASSVESSSYNEQFF. The CDR3 DNA is TGTGCCAGCAGTGTGGAGAGCAGCTCCTACAATGAGCAGTTCTTC. The chain couples TRBV2 to TRBJ2-1; D ambiguous. The CDR3 contains 15 residues. The V end was cut by 4 bases, the J end by 0 bases, with 10 bases between. CDR1 is SNHLY, CDR2 FYNNEI, per germline.

In its sample, this clone is medium-sized. The rearrangement uses TRBV7-2 and TRBJ1-2; 7 nucleotides align to TRBD1. Germline V lookup: CDR1 SGHTA, CDR2 FQGNSA. The length of the CDR3 is 12 residues. With V trimmed by 10 bases and J by 3 bases, 5 bases remained unmatched. The CDR3 DNA reads as TGTGCCACAGACAGGGATGACTATGGCTACACCTTC. As protein: CATDRDDYGYTF.

CDR3 nucleotides: TGTGCCAGCAGCCTAAACCCACAGCCGGAGCCCCAGCATTTT. Its translation: CASSLNPQPEPQHF. The chain couples TRBV7-2 to TRBJ1-5; D not certain. V lost 5 bases and J lost 8, with 16 bases in between. Germline V gene lookup returns CDR1 SGHTA and CDR2 FQGNSA. This CDR3 has 14 residues.

V usage is TRBV6-6 and J usage is TRBJ2-1, with 8 bases lining up with TRBD2. In germline, CDR1 is MNHNY, CDR2 SVGAGI (reference sequence). The CDR3 totals 16 residues. The V gene end was trimmed by 3 bases and the J gene end by 3 bases; junction bases not matched to a gene: 7. The CDR3 DNA follows: TGTGCCAGCAGTTATTTGTCTAGCGGGCACTACAATGAGCAGTTCTTC. It yields the protein CASSYLSSGHYNEQFF.

The chain couples TRBV11-2 to TRBJ2-4; D is possibly TRBD1 (6 bases). With 5 bases removed from V and 5 bases from J, the gap between germline ends came to 10 bases. Germline V lookup: CDR1 SGHAT, CDR2 FQNNGV. This CDR3 comprises 13 residues. The CDR3 DNA reads as TGTGCCAGCAGCCCAGGGGTCCAAAACATTCAGTACTTC. Protein product: CASSPGVQNIQYF.

For this clone: Other DNA sequences in the sample encode the same CDR3. The rearrangement uses TRBV18 and TRBJ2-7; TRBD2 matches 12 bases. Germline loops: CDR1 KGHSH, CDR2 LQKENI. V lost 3 bases, J lost 4 bases, and 1 base stayed unmatched. This CDR3 region has 14 residues. The CDR3 here is CASSPTSGGYEQYF. The CDR3 bases are TGTGCCAGCTCACCTACTAGCGGGGGGTACGAGCAGTACTTC.